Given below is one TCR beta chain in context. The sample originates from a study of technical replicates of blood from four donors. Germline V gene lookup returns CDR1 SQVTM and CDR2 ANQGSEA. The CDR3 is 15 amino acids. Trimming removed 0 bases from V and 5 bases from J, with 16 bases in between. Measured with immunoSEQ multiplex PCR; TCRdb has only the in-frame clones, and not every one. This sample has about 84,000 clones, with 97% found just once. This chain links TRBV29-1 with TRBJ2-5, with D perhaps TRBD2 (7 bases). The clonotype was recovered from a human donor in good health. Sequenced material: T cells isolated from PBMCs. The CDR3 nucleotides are TGCAGCGTTGAAGATCCAATGGGGGGGCAGGAGACCCAGTACTTC. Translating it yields CSVEDPMGGQETQYF. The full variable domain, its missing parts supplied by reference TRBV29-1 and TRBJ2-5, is SAVISQKPSRDICQRGTSLTIQCQVDSQVTMMFWYRQQPGQSLTLIATANQGSEATYESGFVIDKFPISRPNLTFSTLTVSNMSPEDSSIYLCSVEDPMGGQETQYFGPGTRLLVL.